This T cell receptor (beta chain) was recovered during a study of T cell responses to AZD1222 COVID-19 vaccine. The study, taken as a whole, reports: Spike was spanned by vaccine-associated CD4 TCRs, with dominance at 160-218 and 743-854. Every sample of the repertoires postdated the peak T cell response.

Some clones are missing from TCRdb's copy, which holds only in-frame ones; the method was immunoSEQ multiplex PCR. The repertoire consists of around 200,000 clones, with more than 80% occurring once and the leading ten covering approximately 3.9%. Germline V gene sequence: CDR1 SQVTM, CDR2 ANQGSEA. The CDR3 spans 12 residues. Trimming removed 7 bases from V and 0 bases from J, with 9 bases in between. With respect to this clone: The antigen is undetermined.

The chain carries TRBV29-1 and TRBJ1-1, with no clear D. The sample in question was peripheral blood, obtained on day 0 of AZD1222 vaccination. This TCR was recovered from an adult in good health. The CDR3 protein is CSGRSVNTEAFF. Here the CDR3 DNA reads TGCAGCGGCCGATCAGTGAACACTGAAGCTTTCTTT.